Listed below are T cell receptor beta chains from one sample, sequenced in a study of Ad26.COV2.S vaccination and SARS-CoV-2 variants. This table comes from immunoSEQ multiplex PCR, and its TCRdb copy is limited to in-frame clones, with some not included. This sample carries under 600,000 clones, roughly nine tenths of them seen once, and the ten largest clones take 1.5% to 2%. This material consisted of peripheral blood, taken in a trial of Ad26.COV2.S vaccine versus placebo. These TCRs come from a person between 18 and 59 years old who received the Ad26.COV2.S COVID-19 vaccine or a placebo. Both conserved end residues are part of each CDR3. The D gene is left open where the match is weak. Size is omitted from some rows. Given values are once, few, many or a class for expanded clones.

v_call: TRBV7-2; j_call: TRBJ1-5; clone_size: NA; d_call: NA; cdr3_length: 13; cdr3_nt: TGTGCCAGCAGCTTATGGGAGAATCAGCCCCAGCATTTT; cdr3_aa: CASSLWENQPQHF
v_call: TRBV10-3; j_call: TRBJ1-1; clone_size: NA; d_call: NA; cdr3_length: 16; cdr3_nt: TGTGCCATCAGTGAATATCTGGGGCCCTCGAACACTGAAGCTTTCTTT; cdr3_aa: CAISEYLGPSNTEAFF
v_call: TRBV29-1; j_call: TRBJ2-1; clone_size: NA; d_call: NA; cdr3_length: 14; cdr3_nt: TGCAGCGTGCTCGGGACACCGAGGCGCAATGAGCAGTTCTTC; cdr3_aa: CSVLGTPRRNEQFF
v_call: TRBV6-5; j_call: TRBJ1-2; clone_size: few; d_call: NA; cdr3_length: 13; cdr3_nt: TGTGCCAGCAGTTACGCAGCCCGCTATGGCTACACCTTC; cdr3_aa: CASSYAARYGYTF
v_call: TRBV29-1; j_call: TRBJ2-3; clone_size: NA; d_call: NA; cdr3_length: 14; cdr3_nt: TGCAGCGTTGCAGGGCGGGCCAGCACAGATACGCAGTATTTT; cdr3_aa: CSVAGRASTDTQYF
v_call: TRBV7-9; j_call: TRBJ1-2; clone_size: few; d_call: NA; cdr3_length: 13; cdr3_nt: TGTGCCAGCAGCTTTGGAGGATCGGAGGGCTACACCTTC; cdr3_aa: CASSFGGSEGYTF
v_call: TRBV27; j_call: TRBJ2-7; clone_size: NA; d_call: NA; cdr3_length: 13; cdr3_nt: TGTGCCAGCAAGTCTTTAGGGGGATACGAGCAGTACTTC; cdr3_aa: CASKSLGGYEQYF
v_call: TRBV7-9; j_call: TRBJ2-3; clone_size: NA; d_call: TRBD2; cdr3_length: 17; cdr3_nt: TGTGCCAGCAGCACCCCCGGAGGGCTAGCGGGAGGAGATACGCAGTATTTT; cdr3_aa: CASSTPGGLAGGDTQYF
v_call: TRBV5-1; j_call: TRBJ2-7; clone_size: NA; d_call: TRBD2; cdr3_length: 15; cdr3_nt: TGCGCCAGCAGCTTGGGACGGGCCACGGGAGGGGAGCAGTACTTC; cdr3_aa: CASSLGRATGGEQYF
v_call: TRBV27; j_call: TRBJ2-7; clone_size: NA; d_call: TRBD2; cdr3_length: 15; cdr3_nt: TGTGCCAGCAGTCCTCGAAGCGGGAGTTTCTACGAGCAGTACTTC; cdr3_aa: CASSPRSGSFYEQYF
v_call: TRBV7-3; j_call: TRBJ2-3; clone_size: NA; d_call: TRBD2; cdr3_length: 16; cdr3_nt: TGTGCCAGCAGCGCTACTAGCGGGGGGTACACAGATACGCAGTATTTT; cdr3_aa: CASSATSGGYTDTQYF
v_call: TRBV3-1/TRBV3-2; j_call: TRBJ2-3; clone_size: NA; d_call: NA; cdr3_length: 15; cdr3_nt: TGTGCCAGCAGCCAAGATTGGGCAGGACGAGATACGCAGTATTTT; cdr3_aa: CASSQDWAGRDTQYF
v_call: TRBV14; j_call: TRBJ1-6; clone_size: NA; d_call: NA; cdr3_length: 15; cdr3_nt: TGTGCCAGCAGCCCCCCGCCCGAGTATAATTCACCCCTCCACTTT; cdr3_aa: CASSPPPEYNSPLHF
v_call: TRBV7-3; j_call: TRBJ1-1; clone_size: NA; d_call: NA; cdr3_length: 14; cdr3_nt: TGTGCCAGCAGCTTAGACAGTTGGGGGTCTGAAGCTTTCTTT; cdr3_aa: CASSLDSWGSEAFF
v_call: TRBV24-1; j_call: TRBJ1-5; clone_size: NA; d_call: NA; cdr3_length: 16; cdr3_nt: TGTGCCACCAGTGACGCAACAGGGTATAGCAATCAGCCCCAGCATTTT; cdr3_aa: CATSDATGYSNQPQHF
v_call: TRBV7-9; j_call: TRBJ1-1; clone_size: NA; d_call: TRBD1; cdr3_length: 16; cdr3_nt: TGTGCCAGCAGCCGAGATTGGGACAGGATGAACACTGAAGCTTTCTTT; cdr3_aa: CASSRDWDRMNTEAFF
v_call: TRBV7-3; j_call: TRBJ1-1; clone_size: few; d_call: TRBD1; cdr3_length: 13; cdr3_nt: TGTGCCAGCAGCTCGGACAGGGACACTGAAGCTTTCTTT; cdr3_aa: CASSSDRDTEAFF
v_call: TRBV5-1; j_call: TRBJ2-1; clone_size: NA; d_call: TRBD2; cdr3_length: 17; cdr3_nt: TGCGCCAGCAGCTTGACTCTAGCGGGAGGCTCCTACAATGAGCAGTTCTTC; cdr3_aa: CASSLTLAGGSYNEQFF
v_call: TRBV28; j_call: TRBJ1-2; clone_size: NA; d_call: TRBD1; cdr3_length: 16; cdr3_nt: TGTGCCAGCAGTTTCTGGGGACAGGGGAAGGACTATGGCTACACCTTC; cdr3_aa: CASSFWGQGKDYGYTF
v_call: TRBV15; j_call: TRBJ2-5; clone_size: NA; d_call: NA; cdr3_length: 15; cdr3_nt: TGTGCCACCAGCAGAGACTCTAGCGCGCAAGAGACCCAGTACTTC; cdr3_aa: CATSRDSSAQETQYF
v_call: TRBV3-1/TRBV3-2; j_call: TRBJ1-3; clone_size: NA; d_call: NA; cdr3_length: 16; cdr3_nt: TGTGCCAGCAGCCAAGGGTTACCGCCAATTGGGAACACCATATATTTT; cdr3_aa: CASSQGLPPIGNTIYF
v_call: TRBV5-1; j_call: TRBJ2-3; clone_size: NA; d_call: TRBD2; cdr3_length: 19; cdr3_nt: TGCGCCAGCAGCTTGGCTCAATTTAGCGGGAGGGCCGCCACAGATACGCAGTATTTT; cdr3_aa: CASSLAQFSGRAATDTQYF
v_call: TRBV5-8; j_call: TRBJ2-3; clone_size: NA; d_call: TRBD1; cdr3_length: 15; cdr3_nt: TGTGCCAGCAGCTTTAGGGGACAGGGTTCAGATACGCAGTATTTT; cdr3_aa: CASSFRGQGSDTQYF
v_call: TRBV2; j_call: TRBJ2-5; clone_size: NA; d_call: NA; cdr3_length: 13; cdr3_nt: TGTGCCAGCACTACAGCAGTACAAGAGACCCAGTACTTC; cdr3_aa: CASTTAVQETQYF
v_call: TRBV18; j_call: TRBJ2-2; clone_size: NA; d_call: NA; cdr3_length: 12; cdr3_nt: TGTGCCAGCTCACCTTACACCGGGGAGCTGTTTTTT; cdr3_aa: CASSPYTGELFF
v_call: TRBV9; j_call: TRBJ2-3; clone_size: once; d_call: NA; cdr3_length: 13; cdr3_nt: TGTGCCAGCAGCGGCCCTAGCACAGATACGCAGTATTTT; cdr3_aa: CASSGPSTDTQYF
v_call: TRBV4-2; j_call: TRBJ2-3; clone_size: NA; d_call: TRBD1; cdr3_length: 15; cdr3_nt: TGTGCCAGCAGGCGGACAGGGGGCTCGAAGGATACGCAGTATTTT; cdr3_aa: CASRRTGGSKDTQYF
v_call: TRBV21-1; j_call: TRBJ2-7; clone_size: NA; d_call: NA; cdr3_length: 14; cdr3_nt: TGTGCCAGCAGCAATCTAGCGGGGTCCCACGAGCAGTACTTC; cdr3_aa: CASSNLAGSHEQYF
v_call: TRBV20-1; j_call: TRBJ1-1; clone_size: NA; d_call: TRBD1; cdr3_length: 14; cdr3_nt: TGCAGTGCTAGTTACAGGGGCCAAACCACTGAAGCTTTCTTT; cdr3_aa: CSASYRGQTTEAFF
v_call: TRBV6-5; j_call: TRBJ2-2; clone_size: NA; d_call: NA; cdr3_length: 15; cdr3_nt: TGTGCCAGCAGTTACTCGAGAAGTGACGGTGGGGAGCTGTTTTTT; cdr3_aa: CASSYSRSDGGELFF
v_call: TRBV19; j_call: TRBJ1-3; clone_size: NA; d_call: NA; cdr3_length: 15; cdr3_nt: TGTGCCAGTAAAACGATGACAGATTCTGGAAACACCATATATTTT; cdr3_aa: CASKTMTDSGNTIYF
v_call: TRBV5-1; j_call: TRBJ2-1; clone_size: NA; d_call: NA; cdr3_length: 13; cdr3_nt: TGCGCCAGCGCGCCGGGACCAAGCAATGAGCAGTTCTTC; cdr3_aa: CASAPGPSNEQFF
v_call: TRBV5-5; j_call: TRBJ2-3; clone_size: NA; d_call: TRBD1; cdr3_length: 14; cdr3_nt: TGTGCCAGCAGCCCGGGACAGCTTACAGATACGCAGTATTTT; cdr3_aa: CASSPGQLTDTQYF
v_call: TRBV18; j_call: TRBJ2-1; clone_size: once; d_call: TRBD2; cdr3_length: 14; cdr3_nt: TGTGCCACCGGGCTAGCGGGAGGGTACAATGAGCAGTTCTTC; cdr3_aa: CATGLAGGYNEQFF
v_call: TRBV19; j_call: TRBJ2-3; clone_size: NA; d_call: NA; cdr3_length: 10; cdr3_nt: TGTGCCAGTAGTATGCTCCGGCAGTATTTT; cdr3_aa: CASSMLRQYF
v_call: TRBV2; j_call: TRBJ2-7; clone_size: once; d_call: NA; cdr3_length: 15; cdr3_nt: TGTGCCAGCAGTGACTCTGGAGGGGGAATCTACGAGCAGTACTTC; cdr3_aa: CASSDSGGGIYEQYF
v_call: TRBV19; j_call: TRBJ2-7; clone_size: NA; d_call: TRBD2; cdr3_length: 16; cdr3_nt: TGTGCCAGTAGTCCCCGGGGAGCGGGGGCTGGCTACGAGCAGTACTTC; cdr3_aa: CASSPRGAGAGYEQYF
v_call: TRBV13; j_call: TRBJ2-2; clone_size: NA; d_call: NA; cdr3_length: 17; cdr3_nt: TGTGCCAGCAGCCCCATGGGCCTACTGGTGAACACCGGGGAGCTGTTTTTT; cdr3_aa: CASSPMGLLVNTGELFF
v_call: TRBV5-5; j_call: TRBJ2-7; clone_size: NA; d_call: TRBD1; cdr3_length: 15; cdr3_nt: TGTGCCAGCAGTTTCCTGGGACAGGGAGGCTACGAGCAGTACTTC; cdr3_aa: CASSFLGQGGYEQYF
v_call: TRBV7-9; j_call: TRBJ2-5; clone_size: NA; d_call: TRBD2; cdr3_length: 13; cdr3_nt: TGTGCCAGCAGCTCAGGGACTAGCGGGAGACAGTACTTC; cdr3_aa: CASSSGTSGRQYF
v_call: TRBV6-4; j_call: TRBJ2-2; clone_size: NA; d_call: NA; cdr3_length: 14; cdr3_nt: TGTGCCAGCAGTAAAATACTATACACCGGGGAGCTGTTTTTT; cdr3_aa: CASSKILYTGELFF
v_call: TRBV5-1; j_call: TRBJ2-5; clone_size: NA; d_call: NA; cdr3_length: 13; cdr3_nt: TGCGCCAGCAGCTTGAGGTCCCAAGAGACCCAGTACTTC; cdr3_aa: CASSLRSQETQYF
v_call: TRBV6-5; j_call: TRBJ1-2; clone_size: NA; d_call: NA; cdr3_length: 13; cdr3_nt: TGTGCCAGCAGTTACGAGGGACAATCGCGCTACACCTTC; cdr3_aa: CASSYEGQSRYTF
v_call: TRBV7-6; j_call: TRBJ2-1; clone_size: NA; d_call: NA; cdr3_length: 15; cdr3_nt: TGTGCCAGCAGCTTAGAGCGGGCCTCCTACAATGAGCAGTTCTTC; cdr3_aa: CASSLERASYNEQFF
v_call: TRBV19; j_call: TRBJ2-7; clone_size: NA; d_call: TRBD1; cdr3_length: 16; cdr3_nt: TGTGCCAGTAGTGCCCAACAGGGGTTACCCATTTACGAGCAGTACTTC; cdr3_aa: CASSAQQGLPIYEQYF
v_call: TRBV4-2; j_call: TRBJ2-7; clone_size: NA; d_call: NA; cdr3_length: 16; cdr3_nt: TGTGCCAGCAGCCAAGATTATTTACCTCCCGGGGGCGAGCAGTACTTC; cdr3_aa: CASSQDYLPPGGEQYF
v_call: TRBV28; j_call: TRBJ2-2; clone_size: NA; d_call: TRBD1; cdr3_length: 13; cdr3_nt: TGTGCCACCGGACAGGGGGTCCCCGGGGAGCTGTTTTTT; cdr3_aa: CATGQGVPGELFF
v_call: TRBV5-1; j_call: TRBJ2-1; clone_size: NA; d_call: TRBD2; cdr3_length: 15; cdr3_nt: TGCGCCAGCAGCTTGGTGCCGGGGGGTAGCAATGAGCAGTTCTTC; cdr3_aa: CASSLVPGGSNEQFF
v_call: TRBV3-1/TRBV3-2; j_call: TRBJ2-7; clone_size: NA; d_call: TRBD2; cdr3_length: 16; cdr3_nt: TGTGCCAGCAGCCAAGAGGGGGGGACTAGCGGCTACGAGCAGTACTTC; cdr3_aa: CASSQEGGTSGYEQYF
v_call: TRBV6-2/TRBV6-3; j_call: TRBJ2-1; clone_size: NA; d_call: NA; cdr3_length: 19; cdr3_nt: TGTGCCAGCAGTTACCCCCCCCCGGGGGCGCCTAGCTCCTACAATGAGCAGTTCTTC; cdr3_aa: CASSYPPPGAPSSYNEQFF
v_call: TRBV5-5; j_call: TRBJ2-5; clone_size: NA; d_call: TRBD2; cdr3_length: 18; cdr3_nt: TGTGCCAGCAGCTTGGAGTCGGCGGGAGGACTCCCAAGATCGACCCAGTACTTC; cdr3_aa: CASSLESAGGLPRSTQYF
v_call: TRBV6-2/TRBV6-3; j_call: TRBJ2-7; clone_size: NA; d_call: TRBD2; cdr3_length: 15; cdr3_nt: TGTGCCAGCAGTCAGACTAGCGGGGCCACCTACGAGCAGTACTTC; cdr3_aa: CASSQTSGATYEQYF
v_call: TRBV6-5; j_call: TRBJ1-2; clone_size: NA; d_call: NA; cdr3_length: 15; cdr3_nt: TGTGCCAGCAGTTACTCCCTAGACCCGTACTATGGCTACACCTTC; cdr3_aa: CASSYSLDPYYGYTF